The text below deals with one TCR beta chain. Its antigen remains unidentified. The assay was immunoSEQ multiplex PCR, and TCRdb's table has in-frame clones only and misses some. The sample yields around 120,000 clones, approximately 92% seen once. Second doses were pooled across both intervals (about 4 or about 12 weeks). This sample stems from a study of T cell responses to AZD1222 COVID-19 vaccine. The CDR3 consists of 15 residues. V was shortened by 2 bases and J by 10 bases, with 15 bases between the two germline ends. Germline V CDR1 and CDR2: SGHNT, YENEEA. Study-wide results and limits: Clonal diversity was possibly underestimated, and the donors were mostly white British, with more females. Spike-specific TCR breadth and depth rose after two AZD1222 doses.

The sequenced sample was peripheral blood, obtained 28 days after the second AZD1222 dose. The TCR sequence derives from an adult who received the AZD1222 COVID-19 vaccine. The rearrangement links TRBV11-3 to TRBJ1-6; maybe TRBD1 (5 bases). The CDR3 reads CASSLISWGDSPLHF. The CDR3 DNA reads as TGTGCCAGCAGCTTAATCTCTTGGGGGGACTCACCCCTCCACTTT.